The 20 T cell receptor beta chains given below trace back to one sample, sequenced in a study of blood T cell repertoires in COVID-19. Method: immunoSEQ multiplex PCR; TCRdb's copy keeps in-frame clones and lacks some. The data contain about 190,000 clones, under 85% of them singletons. The sample consisted of peripheral blood. The receptors stem from a man between 60 and 70 years old with active or convalescent COVID-19.

This chain links TRBV3-1 (or the pseudogene TRBV3-2) with TRBJ2-5; D is possibly TRBD1 (5 bases). Trimming removed 0 bases from V and 7 bases from J, with 12 bases in between. CDR3 length: 14 amino acids. Germline CDR1 and CDR2: LGHDT and YNNKEL (reference sequence). The CDR3 DNA is TGTGCCAGCAGCCAAGACAGGGCAATTGGGACCCAGTACTTC. This sequence encodes CASSQDRAIGTQYF.

The chain joins TRBV5-1 to TRBJ2-7, with D perhaps TRBD1 (6 bases). Per the germline V gene, CDR1 is SGHRS and CDR2 is YFSETQ. The CDR3 has 16 residues. V lost 3 bases and J lost 3, with 19 bases in between. CDR3 loop: CASSSTSDRNLYEQYF. The CDR3 coding sequence is TGCGCCAGCAGCTCAACCTCTGACAGGAACCTCTACGAGCAGTACTTC. Full variable domain (rest looked up from reference TRBV5-1 and TRBJ2-7): KAGVTQTPRYLIKTRGQQVTLSCSPISGHRSVSWYQQTPGQGLQFLFEYFSETQRNKGNFPGRFSGRQFSNSRSEMNVSTLELGDSALYLCASSSTSDRNLYEQYFGPGTRLTVT.

V usage is TRBV6-5 and J usage is TRBJ1-4; D possibly corresponds to TRBD1 (5 bases). The V and J ends lost 6 bases and 2 bases respectively, with 13 bases between them. CDR1 is MNHEY and CDR2 is SVGAGI in the germline V gene. This CDR3 comprises 15 residues. CDR3 protein: CASSPSGGTNEKLFF. CDR3 sequence (DNA): TGTGCCAGCAGCCCCTCCGGGGGGACTAATGAAAAACTGTTTTTT.

This chain joins TRBV18 and TRBJ1-1; D ambiguous. Trimming stripped 3 bases from V and 2 bases from J, with 10 bases between. Germline loops: CDR1 KGHSH, CDR2 LQKENI. The CDR3 has 14 amino acids. For the CDR3, the DNA is TGTGCCAGCTCACCCGAGGGCCTAAACACTGAAGCTTTCTTT. Residues: CASSPEGLNTEAFF.

As for this clone: This could be a read error, since a much larger clone is one nucleotide away. The rearrangement links TRBV27 to TRBJ2-3; D gene unclear. CDR1 is MNHEY, CDR2 SMNVEV, per germline (reference sequence). V was clipped by 4 bases and J by 2 bases, with 4 bases between them. The CDR3 has 12 amino acids. The CDR3 loop reads CASSSNTDTQYF. The CDR3, as DNA: TGTGCCAGCAGTTCCAACACAGATACGCAGTATTTT.

The chain combines TRBV19 with TRBJ2-2, with 8 nucleotides matching TRBD2. This CDR3 region has 15 residues. The V and J ends lost 2 bases and 7 bases, in that order; junction bases with no gene match: 6. Germline assignment: CDR1 LNHDA and CDR2 SQIVND (reference sequence). The CDR3 region has the DNA TGTGCCAGTAGTATAACAGCGGGAGAGAGCGGGGAGCTGTTTTTT. As protein: CASSITAGESGELFF.

This clone appeared a few times. This chain links TRBV15 with TRBJ2-5; D may be TRBD1 (6 bases). The V end lost 0 bases, the J end lost 5 bases, and 16 bases lay between the germline ends. CDR1 and CDR2 (germline): LNHNV, YYDKDF (reference sequence). This CDR3 is built from 16 residues. In DNA, the CDR3 is TGTGCCACCAGCAGAGATTTACCAGGGGCTAGCGAGACCCAGTACTTC. As protein: CATSRDLPGASETQYF.

The V call is TRBV5-1, the J call TRBJ1-2, with D unresolved. The CDR3 totals 11 residues. The germline CDR1 and CDR2 sequences are SGHRS and YFSETQ. V was shortened by 3 bases and J by 14 bases, with 14 bases between the two germline ends. CDR3 amino acids: CASSWPGGQTF. CDR3 sequence (DNA): TGCGCCAGCAGCTGGCCCGGAGGGCAAACCTTC.

The chain recombines TRBV7-2 with TRBJ2-5; 8 bases are a match to TRBD2. Trimming removed 6 bases from V and 5 bases from J; junction bases left unmatched: 8. The V gene's germline CDR1 is SGHTA and CDR2 FQGNSA. The CDR3 consists of 14 residues. The CDR3 DNA reads TGTGCCAGCAGTCCAGCGGGAGTGCGTGAGACCCAGTACTTC. Protein product: CASSPAGVRETQYF.

The chain joins TRBV5-1 to TRBJ2-2, with 9 bases aligning to TRBD1. Germline values: CDR1 SGHRS, CDR2 YFSETQ. The CDR3 consists of 15 residues. V gave up 4 bases and J gave up 5 bases; unmatched junction bases: 6. DNA for the CDR3: TGCGCCAGCAGCAAAGGACAGGGGAGGACCGGGGAGCTGTTTTTT. As protein: CASSKGQGRTGELFF.

The sample holds one count of this clone. V and J are TRBV9 and TRBJ2-7, with 7 bases that match TRBD2. J lost 7 bases, V lost 4 bases, and 17 bases had no gene match. CDR1 is SGDLS and CDR2 is YYNGEE in the germline V gene. The CDR3 runs to 16 residues. CDR3 in amino acids: CASSPIGGIPAGEQYF. CDR3 coding DNA: TGTGCCAGCAGCCCCATTGGGGGTATCCCAGCGGGAGAGCAGTACTTC. The variable domain in full, completed from reference TRBV9 and TRBJ2-7, reads DSGVTQTPKHLITATGQRVTLRCSPRSGDLSVYWYQQSLDQGLQFLIQYYNGEERAKGNILERFSAQQFPDLHSELNLSSLELGDSALYFCASSPIGGIPAGEQYFGPGTRLTVT.

The chain uses TRBV29-1 and TRBJ2-1; 14 nucleotides agree with TRBD2. V trimming: 7 bases; J trimming: 1 base; junction bases outside the gene matches: 3. Germline loops: CDR1 SQVTM, CDR2 ANQGSEA. The CDR3 spans 15 residues. The CDR3 region is CSGGLAGGSYNEQFF. The CDR3 DNA reads TGCAGCGGCGGACTAGCGGGAGGATCCTACAATGAGCAGTTCTTC.

This chain connects TRBV4-3 to TRBJ2-1; 10 positions match TRBD2. This CDR3 region has 16 residues. V gave up 5 bases and J gave up 2 bases; unmatched junction bases: 6. From germline, CDR1 is LGHNA and CDR2 YSLEER. The DNA for the CDR3 is TGCGCCAGCAGCTACCATAGCGGGAGGCCCTACAATGAGCAGTTCTTC. Protein sequence: CASSYHSGRPYNEQFF.

The rearrangement joins TRBV19 to TRBJ2-2, with 12 bases identical to TRBD2. The J segment lost 6 bases and the V segment lost 4 bases, leaving 6 bases of the junction unmatched. Germline V lookup: CDR1 LNHDA, CDR2 SQIVND (reference sequence). The CDR3 is 16 amino acids. In DNA, the CDR3 is TGTGCCAGTAGTACTCTAGCGGGAGGGCCTCCCGGGGAGCTGTTTTTT. Amino acids: CASSTLAGGPPGELFF.

This CDR3 reads CASSLTSGRALLTGELFF. CDR3 bases: TGTGCCAGCAGCTTGACTAGCGGGAGGGCCTTACTCACCGGGGAGCTGTTTTTT. The rearrangement links TRBV7-2 to TRBJ2-2; TRBD2 matches at 14 bases. CDR1 is SGHTA, CDR2 FQGNSA, per germline. The CDR3 covers 18 residues. The J segment lost 4 bases and the V segment lost 3 bases, leaving 7 bases of the junction unmatched.

V usage is TRBV5-1 and J usage is TRBJ2-3; 8 nucleotides agree with TRBD2. V shed 1 base and J 1 base; nucleotides not matched to a gene: 5. This CDR3 region has 16 residues. CDR1 and CDR2 (germline): SGHRS, YFSETQ. CDR3 DNA sequence: TGCGCCAGCAGCTTGCTTTCGGGAGGGCGCACAGATACGCAGTATTTT. As protein: CASSLLSGGRTDTQYF.

This clone is a singleton in its sample. The V call is TRBV19, the J call TRBJ2-5; D is perhaps TRBD2 (6 bases). Germline values: CDR1 LNHDA, CDR2 SQIVND (reference sequence). The CDR3 sequence is 14 residues long. Trimming left V 8 bases short and J 6 bases short, with 19 bases between. This CDR3 reads CASCGGIGQKTQYF. The DNA for the CDR3 is TGTGCCAGTTGTGGCGGGATAGGTCAGAAGACCCAGTACTTC. The variable domain in full, completed from reference TRBV19 and TRBJ2-5, reads DGGITQSPKYLFRKEGQNVTLSCEQNLNHDAMYWYRQDPGQGLRLIYYSQIVNDFQKGDIAEGYSVSREKKESFPLTVTSAQKNPTAFYLCASCGGIGQKTQYFGPGTRLLVL.

There are a few counts of this clone. The gene calls are TRBV7-9 and TRBJ1-2; 10 bases match TRBD1. Germline loops: CDR1 SEHNR, CDR2 FQNEAQ (reference sequence). V trimming: 5 bases; J trimming: 3 bases; junction bases outside the gene matches: 3. CDR3 length: 14 amino acids. The chain's CDR3 is CASSQDRGDYGYTF. The CDR3 DNA reads TGTGCCAGCAGCCAGGACAGGGGGGACTATGGCTACACCTTC.

This CDR3 reads CASSGGALYEQYF. CDR3 DNA sequence: TGCGCCAGCAGCGGGGGGGCTCTCTACGAGCAGTACTTC. The V gene is TRBV5-1, the J gene TRBJ2-7; D may be TRBD2 (7 bases). The germline V gene encodes CDR1 SGHRS and CDR2 YFSETQ. The germline V and J ends were trimmed by 4 bases and 3 bases, with 11 bases remaining between them. CDR3 length: 13 amino acids.

The rearrangement uses TRBV5-1 and TRBJ1-2, with 8 bases lining up with TRBD1. Germline CDR1 SGHRS, CDR2 YFSETQ. Unmatched junction bases numbered 13, after V lost 0 bases and J lost 6 bases. The CDR3 sequence is 17 residues long. The CDR3 DNA reads TGCGCCAGCAGCTTGGGGACAGGGAAATCAGATCCAAATGGCTACACCTTC. Translation: CASSLGTGKSDPNGYTF.